This TCR beta chain was recorded in a study of blood T cell repertoires in COVID-19. Whole-study context: In each case, the material was cDNA or gDNA derived from T cells, B-cell-depleted T cells, or PBMCs.

TCRdb's table, derived via immunoSEQ multiplex PCR, lists solely in-frame clones and lacks some. The profile shows 200,000 or so clones, roughly 80% of them singletons. The CDR3 covers 18 residues. V dropped 6 bases and J dropped 0 bases, with 20 bases sitting between them. The germline V gene encodes CDR1 KGHSH and CDR2 LQKENI. V is TRBV18 and J is TRBJ2-2; TRBD2 is a possible D gene (5 bases). This TCR came from a woman younger than 45 with acute or convalescent COVID-19. The sequencing sample was made of peripheral blood. CDR3 in amino acids: CASSRKAAVVTNTGELFF. CDR3 nucleotide sequence: TGTGCCAGCTCTCGAAAAGCGGCGGTAGTTACGAACACCGGGGAGCTGTTTTTT.